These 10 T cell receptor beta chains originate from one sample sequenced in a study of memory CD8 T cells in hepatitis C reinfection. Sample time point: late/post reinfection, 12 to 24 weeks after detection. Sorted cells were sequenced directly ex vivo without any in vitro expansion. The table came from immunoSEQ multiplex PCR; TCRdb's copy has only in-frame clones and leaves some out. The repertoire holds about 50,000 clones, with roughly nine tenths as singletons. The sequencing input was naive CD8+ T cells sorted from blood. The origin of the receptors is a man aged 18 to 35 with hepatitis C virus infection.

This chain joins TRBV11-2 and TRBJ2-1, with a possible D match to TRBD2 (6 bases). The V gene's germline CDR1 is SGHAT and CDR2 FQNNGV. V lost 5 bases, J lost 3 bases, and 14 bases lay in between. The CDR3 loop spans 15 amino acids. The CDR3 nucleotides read TGTGCCAGCAGCGGTAGCGGACTAAACTACAATGAGCAGTTCTTC. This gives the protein CASSGSGLNYNEQFF.

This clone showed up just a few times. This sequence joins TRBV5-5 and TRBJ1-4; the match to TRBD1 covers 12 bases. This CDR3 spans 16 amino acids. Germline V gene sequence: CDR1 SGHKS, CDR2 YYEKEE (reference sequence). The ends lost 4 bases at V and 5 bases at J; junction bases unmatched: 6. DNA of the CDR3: TGTGCCAGCAGCCCATGGGACAGGGGGCTAAATGAAAAACTGTTTTTT. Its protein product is CASSPWDRGLNEKLFF. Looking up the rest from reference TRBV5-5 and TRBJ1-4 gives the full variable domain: DAGVTQSPTHLIKTRGQQVTLRCSPISGHKSVSWYQQVLGQGPQFIFQYYEKEERGRGNFPDRFSARQFPNYSSELNVNALLLGDSALYLCASSPWDRGLNEKLFFGSGTQLSVL.

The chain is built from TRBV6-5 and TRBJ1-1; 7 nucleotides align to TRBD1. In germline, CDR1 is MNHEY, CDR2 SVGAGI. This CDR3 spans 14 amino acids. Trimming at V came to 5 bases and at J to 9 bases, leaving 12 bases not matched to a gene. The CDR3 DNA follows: TGTGCCAGCAGTACGACGACAGGGTCCATTCAAGCTTTCTTT. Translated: CASSTTTGSIQAFF.

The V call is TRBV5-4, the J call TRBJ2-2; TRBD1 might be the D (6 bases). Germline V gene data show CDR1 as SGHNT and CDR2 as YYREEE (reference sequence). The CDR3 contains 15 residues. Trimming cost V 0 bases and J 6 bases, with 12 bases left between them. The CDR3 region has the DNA TGTGCCAGCAGCTTGGTCAGGGGTTCCCCCGGGGAGCTGTTTTTT. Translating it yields CASSLVRGSPGELFF. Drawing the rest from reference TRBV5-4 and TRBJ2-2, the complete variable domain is ETGVTQSPTHLIKTRGQQVTLRCSSQSGHNTVSWYQQALGQGPQFIFQYYREEENGRGNFPPRFSGLQFPNYSSELNVNALELDDSALYLCASSLVRGSPGELFFGEGSRLTVL.

In nucleotides, the CDR3 is TGTGCCAGCAGCAGGCCGGGACAGGGCCCCGAGACCCAGTACTTC. It specifies CASSRPGQGPETQYF. The chain couples TRBV21-1 to TRBJ2-5; the D call in the table, TRBD1, was not verified against the DNA. TRBV21-1 is a pseudogene segment. This CDR3 has 15 residues.

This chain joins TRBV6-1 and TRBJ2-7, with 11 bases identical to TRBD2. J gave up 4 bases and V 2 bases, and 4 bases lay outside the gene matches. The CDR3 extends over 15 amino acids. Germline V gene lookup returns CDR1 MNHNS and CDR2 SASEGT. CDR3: CASSESGLAGYEQYF. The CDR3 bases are TGTGCCAGCAGTGAAAGCGGACTAGCGGGTTACGAGCAGTACTTC.

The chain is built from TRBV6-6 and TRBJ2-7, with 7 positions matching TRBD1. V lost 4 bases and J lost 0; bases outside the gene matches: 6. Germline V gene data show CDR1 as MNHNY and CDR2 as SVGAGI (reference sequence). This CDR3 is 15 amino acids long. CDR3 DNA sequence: TGTGCCAGCAGTTCCGGACAGGAACTCTCCTACGAGCAGTACTTC. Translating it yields CASSSGQELSYEQYF.

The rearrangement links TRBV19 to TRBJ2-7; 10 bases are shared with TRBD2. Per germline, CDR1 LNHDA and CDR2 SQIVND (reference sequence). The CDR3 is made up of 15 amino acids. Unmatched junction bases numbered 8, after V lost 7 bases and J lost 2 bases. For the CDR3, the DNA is TGTGCCAGTAATGCTAGCGGGAGTGACGCCTACGAGCAGTACTTC. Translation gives CASNASGSDAYEQYF.

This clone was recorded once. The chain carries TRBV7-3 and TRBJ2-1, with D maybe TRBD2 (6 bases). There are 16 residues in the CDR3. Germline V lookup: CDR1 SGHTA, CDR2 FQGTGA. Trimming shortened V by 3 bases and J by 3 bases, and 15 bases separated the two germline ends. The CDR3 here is CASSFLRDLIYNEQFF. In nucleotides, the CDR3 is TGTGCCAGCAGCTTCTTGCGGGACCTTATCTACAATGAGCAGTTCTTC.

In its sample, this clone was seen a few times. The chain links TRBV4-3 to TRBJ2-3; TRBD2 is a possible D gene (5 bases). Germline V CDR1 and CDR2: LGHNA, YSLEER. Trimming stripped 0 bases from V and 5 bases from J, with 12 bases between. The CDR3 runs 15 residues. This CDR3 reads CASSQDSLEGDTQYF. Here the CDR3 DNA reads TGCGCCAGCAGCCAAGATAGTCTCGAGGGAGATACGCAGTATTTT.